These 13 T cell receptor beta chains originate from one sample sequenced in a study of blood T cell repertoires in COVID-19. The method was immunoSEQ multiplex PCR; TCRdb's version includes in-frame clones alone and lacks a portion of them. The sample holds approximately 85,000 clones, 86% seen once. The sample comprised peripheral blood. These TCRs come from a woman aged 80 or over in a cohort sampled during active or convalescent COVID-19.

CDR3 sequence: CASSESGGVTDTQYF. For the CDR3, the DNA is TGCGCCAGCAGTGAGTCAGGGGGAGTCACAGATACGCAGTATTTT. The chain employs TRBV10-1 and TRBJ2-3; the D gene is possibly TRBD1 (6 bases). CDR1 is WNHNN, CDR2 SYGVQD, per germline (reference sequence). The CDR3 consists of 15 residues. The germline V and J ends were trimmed by 0 bases and 2 bases, with 9 bases remaining between them.

This clone was observed a few times. This rearrangement joins TRBV6-5 to TRBJ1-1; D perhaps matches TRBD1 (5 bases). Germline V gene sequence: CDR1 MNHEY, CDR2 SVGAGI. Trimming pared 3 bases from V and 1 base from J, leaving 15 bases between. The CDR3 is 16 amino acids. CDR3 loop: CASSYGEGLGNTEAFF. The CDR3 region has the DNA TGTGCCAGCAGTTATGGGGAGGGGTTAGGGAACACTGAAGCTTTCTTT.

The chain has TRBV6-1 and TRBJ2-7; 7 bases map to TRBD2. The trim removed 3 bases at V and 4 bases at J, leaving 9 bases unmatched. This CDR3 has 15 amino acids. Germline loops: CDR1 MNHNS, CDR2 SASEGT. CDR3 sequence: CASSEWAGTTYEQYV. DNA of the CDR3: TGTGCCAGCAGTGAGTGGGCGGGGACTACATACGAGCAGTACGTC.

V and J are TRBV12-3 or TRBV12-4 and TRBJ1-2; maybe TRBD1 (5 bases). Trimming took off 5 bases at V and 8 bases at J, with 12 bases between the two ends. The CDR3 is 12 amino acids. The CDR3 loop reads CASSLPSGGYTF. For the CDR3, the DNA is TGTGCCAGCAGTCTACCTTCAGGGGGCTACACCTTC.

V usage is TRBV29-1 and J usage is TRBJ1-6; 7 bases align to TRBD1. CDR1 SQVTM and CDR2 ANQGSEA come from the germline V gene. V trimming: 4 bases; J trimming: 7 bases; junction bases outside the gene matches: 4. This CDR3 region has 13 residues. CDR3 coding DNA: TGCAGCGTTGCCGGGACAGCCAATTCACCCCTCCACTTT. The encoded protein is CSVAGTANSPLHF.

This clone was counted only a few times. The V call is TRBV6-5, the J call TRBJ2-7, with D tentatively TRBD1 (6 bases). CDR1 is MNHEY, CDR2 SVGAGI, per germline. This CDR3 spans 14 amino acids. The ends were cut back, 6 bases at V and 6 bases at J, with 18 bases in the middle. The DNA for the CDR3 is TGTGCCAGCAGCTCCGGACAGCGAGAGGGCGAGCAGTACTTC. Its protein product is CASSSGQREGEQYF.

The chain joins TRBV7-2 to TRBJ1-3; 9 nucleotides match TRBD1. Trimming cost V 5 bases and J 3 bases; bases outside gene matches: 2. Germline CDR1 reads SGHTA; CDR2 reads FQGNSA. The CDR3 runs to 14 residues. The CDR3, as DNA: TGTGCCAGCAGCCCGGGACAGGGTGGAAACACCATATATTTT. Protein sequence: CASSPGQGGNTIYF.

CDR3 sequence reads: CSVGSGTDNSPLHF. DNA of the CDR3: TGCAGCGTTGGATCCGGGACAGATAATTCACCCCTCCACTTT. The rearrangement joins TRBV29-1 to TRBJ1-6, with TRBD1 matching 7 bases. The CDR3 consists of 14 residues. Losses at the gene ends were 4 bases for V and 5 bases for J; bases not matched to a gene: 5. Germline CDR1 reads SQVTM; CDR2 reads ANQGSEA.

The chain has TRBV3-1 (or the pseudogene TRBV3-2) and TRBJ1-2; D is undetermined. There are 12 residues in the CDR3. From germline, CDR1 is LGHDT and CDR2 YNNKEL (reference sequence). The germline V and J ends were trimmed by 2 bases and 10 bases, with 11 bases remaining between them. CDR3 sequence: CASSQTNLVYTF. The CDR3 DNA reads TGTGCCAGCAGCCAAACAAACCTCGTCTACACCTTC.

The CDR3 reads CASNPGLAGVEQFF. CDR3 DNA sequence: TGTGCCAGCAACCCGGGACTAGCGGGAGTTGAGCAGTTCTTC. The chain has TRBV6-5 and TRBJ2-1; 14 bases match TRBD2. V shed 7 bases and J 9 bases; nucleotides not matched to a gene: 5. This CDR3 spans 14 amino acids. Germline V lookup: CDR1 MNHEY, CDR2 SVGAGI.

This chain uses TRBV11-3 with TRBJ1-1; TRBD1 matches at 8 bases. This CDR3 has 14 amino acids. CDR1 is SGHNT and CDR2 is YENEEA in the germline V gene. V lost 5 bases to trimming and J lost 11 bases; unmatched junction nucleotides: 13. The CDR3 protein is CASSTGDRSIRAFF. As DNA, the CDR3 is TGTGCCAGCAGCACGGGGGACAGGTCCATTAGGGCTTTCTTT.

The V gene is TRBV28, the J gene TRBJ2-2, with a possible D match to TRBD2 (6 bases). Germline V gene data show CDR1 as MDHEN and CDR2 as SYDVKM. The CDR3 runs to 14 residues. Between the trimmed V and J ends, which lost 9 bases and 0 bases, there was a span of 11 bases. DNA of the CDR3: TGTGCCAGTAGCGGACGGTCGAACACCGGGGAGCTGTTTTTT. Protein sequence: CASSGRSNTGELFF.

This chain uses TRBV18 with TRBJ1-4; D call uncertain. Germline V gene sequence: CDR1 KGHSH, CDR2 LQKENI. The CDR3 totals 15 residues. V lost 2 bases and J 5 bases, leaving 12 bases between the germline ends. CDR3 coding DNA: TGTGCCAGCTCACCAAAAAGGTGGGAGAATGAAAAACTGTTTTTT. Its translation: CASSPKRWENEKLFF.